The clone carrying this T cell receptor beta chain was recorded a few times. The data were obtained in a study of OX40 agonist ivuxolimab in advanced cancers. Study as a whole: Eligibility admitted prior anti-PD-1, anti-PD-L1 or anti-CTLA-4 therapy; about 40% had some.

This CDR3 is built from 14 residues. From germline, CDR1 is SGDLS and CDR2 YYNGEE. With 0 bases removed from V and 1 base from J, the gap between germline ends came to 7 bases. Sequencing was performed with immunoSEQ multiplex PCR; in TCRdb, only in-frame clones are kept and a portion is missing. This sample carries 35,000 to 40,000 clones, approximately 80% of them seen once, and the ten largest clones take around a quarter. The source is an adult with an advanced solid tumor such as melanoma, head and neck, liver or kidney cancer. The source was CD4+ or CD8+ T cells sorted from blood, collected in a trial of the OX40 agonist ivuxolimab. The chain employs TRBV9 and TRBJ1-1; tentatively, D is TRBD1 (5 bases). CDR3 protein: CASSVGDPNTEAFF. Written as DNA, the CDR3 is TGTGCCAGCAGCGTAGGGGACCCGAACACTGAAGCTTTCTTT.